One and the same sample provided the 30 T cell receptor beta chains below, sequenced in a study of identical twins (dated by TCRdb to about 2016). Preparation of the library involved 5' RACE. TCRdb lists the instrument as Illumina HiSeq 2000. TCRdb cleaned the public reads at Q25 with fastp, built clones with MiXCR and kept in-frame beta chains. Each CDR3 protein gets just one entry, which takes the most common genes and DNA from the rows behind it. Present in this sample are about 480,000 distinct CDR3 sequences, 14% of which were seen just once. The ten biggest clones cover about 0.52% of the sample. The sample was also reused in another study, on yellow fever vaccine responses in identical twins.

The sequencing sample was made of CD4+ T cells sorted from blood. Receptors originate from a woman in her late teens or twenties in good health.

This chain joins TRBV28 and TRBJ2-3, with 9 bases that match TRBD2. V gave up 7 bases and J gave up 3 bases; unmatched junction bases: 11. This CDR3 has 16 amino acids. Germline V lookup: CDR1 MDHEN, CDR2 SYDVKM. Written as DNA, the CDR3 is TGTGCCAGCACCACGGCGGGGGGGCCCCGTACAGATACGCAGTATTTT. Protein: CASTTAGGPRTDTQYF.

This clonotype was recorded a few times. The chain carries TRBV5-1 and TRBJ2-2; 9 bases agree with TRBD1. V dropped 2 bases and J dropped 6; count of bases not matched to a gene: 8. The CDR3 length is 16 residues. Germline CDR1 and CDR2: SGHRS and YFSETQ. The CDR3 loop reads CASSLRQGELPGELFF. In nucleotides, the CDR3 is TGCGCCAGCAGCTTACGACAGGGGGAACTTCCCGGGGAGCTGTTTTTT.

The chain employs TRBV9 and TRBJ2-7; a possible D gene is TRBD1 (5 bases). Germline V gene data show CDR1 as SGDLS and CDR2 as YYNGEE. The length of the CDR3 is 16 residues. V lost 4 bases, J lost 2 bases, and 19 bases lay in between. The CDR3 sequence is CASSRFDRGATYEQYF. The CDR3, as DNA: TGTGCCAGCAGCAGATTTGACAGAGGCGCCACCTACGAGCAGTACTTC.

The CDR3 loop is CASSQFLGIETQYF. CDR3 bases: TGCGCCAGCAGCCAATTTTTAGGGATCGAGACCCAGTACTTC. This rearrangement joins TRBV4-1 to TRBJ2-5, with unresolved D. The V end lost 2 bases, the J end lost 5 bases, and 12 bases lay between the germline ends. The CDR3 contains 14 residues. Germline V gene data show CDR1 as MGHRA and CDR2 as YSYEKL.

This clonotype turned up a few times. This rearrangement joins TRBV29-1 to TRBJ2-5, with TRBD2 identical over 10 bases. Trimming removed 7 bases from V and 1 base from J; junction bases left unmatched: 15. The CDR3 runs 17 residues. Looked up from germline, CDR1 is SQVTM and CDR2 is ANQGSEA. CDR3 loop: CSAARLAGSTSQETQYF. The DNA of the CDR3 is TGCAGCGCCGCTAGACTAGCGGGCTCAACGAGCCAAGAGACCCAGTACTTC.

This clonotype was recorded many times. CDR3 DNA sequence: TGTGCCAGCAGTATGACTGGCTCCCATTCACCCCTCCACTTT. Translated, it gives CASSMTGSHSPLHF. The J gene is TRBJ1-6, the V gene TRBV12-3 or TRBV12-4, with D uncertain. Trimming cost V 5 bases and J 8 bases, with 13 bases left between them. There are 14 residues in the CDR3.

This clonotype was seen a few times. This chain links TRBV5-1 with TRBJ2-2, with D possibly being TRBD1 (5 bases). CDR3 length: 17 residues. The ends were cut back, 3 bases at V and 4 bases at J, with 19 bases in the middle. The germline V gene has CDR1 SGHRS and CDR2 YFSETQ. The CDR3 DNA reads as TGCGCCAGCAGCTCCGAGCACTTCGCAGGGATCACCGGGGAGCTGTTTTTT. Translating it yields CASSSEHFAGITGELFF.

This clonotype was seen a handful of times. The J gene is TRBJ2-7, the V gene TRBV29-1, with D perhaps assigned TRBD1 or TRBD2 (5 bases each). This CDR3 is 13 amino acids long. Germline V lookup: CDR1 SQVTM, CDR2 ANQGSEA. V lost 4 bases to trimming and J lost 6 bases, with 16 bases between them. The CDR3 sequence: CSVVPGPEIEQYF. The CDR3 DNA reads TGCAGCGTTGTACCGGGGCCGGAGATCGAGCAGTACTTC.

The rearrangement links TRBV6-2 or TRBV6-3 to TRBJ2-3, with D possibly being TRBD2 (5 bases). V dropped 10 bases and J dropped 2 bases, with 19 bases sitting between them. CDR1 is MNHEY, CDR2 SVGEGT, per germline. The CDR3 sequence is 15 residues long. The CDR3 protein is CATTIRGIFTDTQYF. The CDR3 nucleotides read TGTGCCACGACGATCAGAGGGATATTCACAGATACGCAGTATTTT.

This clonotype was detected a few times. The rearrangement joins TRBV27 to TRBJ2-5; possibly TRBD1 for D (5 bases). Germline CDR1 and CDR2: MNHEY and SMNVEV (reference sequence). The CDR3 totals 15 residues. V was trimmed by 7 bases and J by 1 base, leaving 16 bases between them. CDR3 in DNA: TGTGCCAGCAAGCATGGGGCCAAGGGCCAAGAGACCCAGTACTTC. Its translation: CASKHGAKGQETQYF.

This chain connects TRBV27 to TRBJ2-5; D is undetermined. Trimming stripped 3 bases from V and 1 base from J, with 9 bases between. Germline CDR1 is MNHEY and CDR2 is SMNVEV (reference sequence). This CDR3 contains 14 residues. CDR3 residues: CASSLHGVQETQYF. The CDR3 DNA sequence: TGTGCCAGCAGTTTGCATGGAGTCCAAGAGACCCAGTACTTC.

At least ten counts were recorded for this clonotype. The chain recombines TRBV20-1 with TRBJ2-5; 9 bases fit TRBD1. Trimming at V came to 6 bases and at J to 5 bases, leaving 13 bases not matched to a gene. This CDR3 comprises 15 residues. Germline values: CDR1 DFQATT, CDR2 SNEGSKA (reference sequence). The chain's CDR3 is CSAEPSGTGRETQYF. The CDR3 nucleotides are TGCAGTGCCGAACCCTCCGGGACAGGGAGGGAGACCCAGTACTTC.

This sequence joins TRBV18 and TRBJ2-3, with a possible D match to TRBD1 (5 bases). CDR3 length: 14 amino acids. Trimming took off 2 bases at V and 6 bases at J, with 12 bases between the two ends. Germline CDR1 and CDR2: KGHSH and LQKENI. The CDR3 DNA is TGTGCCAGCTCACCATCAGGGATCGCCGATACGCAGTATTTT. It is translated as CASSPSGIADTQYF.

In its sample, this clonotype was seen a few times. The DNA for the CDR3 is TGTGCCAGCAGTGCCCGGGGAAGACGGGTTCGCACAGATACGCAGTATTTT. Translation: CASSARGRRVRTDTQYF. V usage is TRBV12-3 or TRBV12-4 and J usage is TRBJ2-3; tentative D call: TRBD2 (5 bases). CDR3 length: 17 amino acids. V lost 5 bases and J lost 1, with 19 bases in between.

This clonotype was detected a few times. The chain has TRBV4-2 and TRBJ2-3; 9 nucleotides line up with TRBD2. The CDR3 sequence is 17 residues long. Germline trimming cut 6 bases from V and 2 bases from J; bases unmatched to any gene: 12. Per the germline V gene, CDR1 is LGHNA and CDR2 is YNFKEQ. The CDR3 DNA sequence: TGTGCCAGCAGTCAACAAGCAGGCGGGAGGGCCACAGATACGCAGTATTTT. This gives the protein CASSQQAGGRATDTQYF.

J is TRBJ2-1 and V is TRBV19; TRBD1 matches 7 bases. CDR1 is LNHDA and CDR2 is SQIVND in the germline V gene (reference sequence). J gave up 3 bases and V 6 bases, and 5 bases lay outside the gene matches. The length of the CDR3 is 14 residues. CDR3 residues: CASSGTVGYNEQFF. CDR3 nucleotides: TGTGCCAGTAGCGGGACAGTGGGCTACAATGAGCAGTTCTTC.

The chain employs TRBV18 and TRBJ2-7; TRBD1 agrees at 8 bases. Trimming removed 5 bases from V and 3 bases from J; junction bases left unmatched: 12. The CDR3 covers 16 residues. The germline V gene has CDR1 KGHSH and CDR2 LQKENI. The CDR3 is CASSAFPTGVVYEQYF. In nucleotides, the CDR3 is TGTGCCAGCTCAGCCTTCCCGACAGGGGTAGTCTACGAGCAGTACTTC. Supplemented by reference TRBV18 and TRBJ2-7, the full variable domain reads NAGVMQNPRHLVRRRGQEARLRCSPMKGHSHVYWYRQLPEEGLKFMVYLQKENIIDESGMPKERFSAEFPKEGPSILRIQQVVRGDSAAYFCASSAFPTGVVYEQYFGPGTRLTVT.

There are many counts of this clonotype. The rearrangement links TRBV3-1 to TRBJ2-7; no firm D call. Germline loops: CDR1 LGHDT, CDR2 YNNKEL (reference sequence). This CDR3 is 14 amino acids long. The ends were cut back, 4 bases at V and 0 bases at J, with 10 bases in the middle. This chain's CDR3 is CASSPRRFSYEQYF. DNA of the CDR3: TGTGCCAGCAGCCCCAGGCGGTTCTCCTACGAGCAGTACTTC.

This clonotype was observed a handful of times. The gene calls are TRBV29-1 and TRBJ2-5, with D maybe TRBD2 (6 bases). CDR3 length equals 12 residues. Per germline, CDR1 SQVTM and CDR2 ANQGSEA. V lost 8 bases and J lost 2, with 12 bases in between. The chain's CDR3 is CSSRAGQETQYF. CDR3 nucleotides: TGCAGCTCGAGGGCGGGACAAGAGACCCAGTACTTC. Using reference TRBV29-1 and TRBJ2-5 for the parts outside the CDR3, the full variable domain is SAVISQKPSRDICQRGTSLTIQCQVDSQVTMMFWYRQQPGQSLTLIATANQGSEATYESGFVIDKFPISRPNLTFSTLTVSNMSPEDSSIYLCSSRAGQETQYFGPGTRLLVL.

This clonotype was counted only a few times. The rearrangement links TRBV4-1 to TRBJ2-7, with 10 bases that match TRBD1. The ends lost 4 bases at V and 3 bases at J; junction bases unmatched: 6. The germline V gene encodes CDR1 MGHRA and CDR2 YSYEKL. The CDR3 length is 15 residues. The CDR3 nucleotides are TGCGCCAGCAGCCCGGGACAGGGGAGCTTCTACGAGCAGTACTTC. Translation gives CASSPGQGSFYEQYF.

This clonotype appeared many times. The J gene is TRBJ2-5, the V gene TRBV7-9, with 7 bases aligning to TRBD1. CDR3 length equals 14 residues. The germline V gene has CDR1 SEHNR and CDR2 FQNEAQ (reference sequence). J lost 5 bases, V lost 0 bases, and 3 bases had no gene match. As DNA, the CDR3 is TGTGCCAGCAGCTTAGCAGGGGGCGAGGAGACCCAGTACTTC. It yields the protein CASSLAGGEETQYF. The full variable domain, its missing parts supplied by reference TRBV7-9 and TRBJ2-5, is DTGVSQNPRHKITKRGQNVTFRCDPISEHNRLYWYRQTLGQGPEFLTYFQNEAQLEKSRLLSDRFSAERPKGSFSTLEIQRTEQGDSAMYLCASSLAGGEETQYFGPGTRLLVL.

The J gene is TRBJ2-2, the V gene TRBV5-1; TRBD1 might be the D (7 bases). The CDR3 has 15 residues. The V end was cut by 0 bases, the J end by 6 bases, with 12 bases between. Germline CDR1 SGHRS, CDR2 YFSETQ. CDR3 region: CASSLGGGTAGELFF. CDR3 in DNA: TGCGCCAGCAGCTTGGGAGGCGGGACAGCCGGGGAGCTGTTTTTT. Looking up the rest from reference TRBV5-1 and TRBJ2-2 gives the full variable domain: KAGVTQTPRYLIKTRGQQVTLSCSPISGHRSVSWYQQTPGQGLQFLFEYFSETQRNKGNFPGRFSGRQFSNSRSEMNVSTLELGDSALYLCASSLGGGTAGELFFGEGSRLTVL.

This clonotype turned up a few times. The chain carries TRBV29-1 and TRBJ2-1; D is possibly TRBD1 (5 bases). Trimming shortened V by 4 bases and J by 7 bases, and 11 bases separated the two germline ends. CDR1 is SQVTM and CDR2 is ANQGSEA in the germline V gene. The CDR3 consists of 12 residues. Here the CDR3 DNA reads TGCAGCGTTGTATTAGGGGTGAATGAGCAGTTCTTC. Its translation is CSVVLGVNEQFF.

This clonotype was seen more than once but under ten times. The gene calls are TRBV9 and TRBJ2-4; a weak D match, TRBD1 (5 bases). Germline V gives CDR1 SGDLS, CDR2 YYNGEE. V lost 5 bases to trimming and J lost 10 bases, with 16 bases between them. The CDR3 is 13 residues long. Here the CDR3 reads CASSDGAVGIQYF. The DNA for the CDR3 is TGTGCCAGCAGTGATGGGGCCGTTGGAATTCAGTACTTC.

This chain joins TRBV2 and TRBJ2-5, with 10 nucleotides matching TRBD1. The CDR3 totals 15 residues. Germline V gives CDR1 SNHLY, CDR2 FYNNEI. The junction had 9 bases not matched to a gene; V was cut back by 6 bases and J by 5 bases. CDR3 protein: CASRVGQGVVETQYF. CDR3 nucleotides: TGTGCCAGCAGGGTTGGACAGGGGGTAGTGGAGACCCAGTACTTC. Variable domain in full (rest from reference TRBV2 and TRBJ2-5): EPEVTQTPSHQVTQMGQEVILRCVPISNHLYFYWYRQILGQKVEFLVSFYNNEISEKSEIFDDQFSVERPDGSNFTLKIRSTKLEDSAMYFCASRVGQGVVETQYFGPGTRLLVL.

This clonotype was found many times. The chain recombines TRBV15 with TRBJ1-5; D gene ambiguous. The CDR3 length is 14 residues. The V and J ends lost 5 bases and 8 bases respectively, with 16 bases between them. The germline gives CDR1 LNHNV, CDR2 YYDKDF (reference sequence). CDR3 in amino acids: CATSSSGPLKPQHF. The CDR3 nucleotides are TGTGCCACCAGCTCCAGCGGGCCGCTAAAGCCCCAGCATTTT.

In its sample, this clonotype was seen a few times. The V call is TRBV27, the J call TRBJ2-7, with 8 nucleotides matching TRBD2. The trim removed 2 bases at V and 2 bases at J, leaving 5 bases unmatched. Germline CDR1 MNHEY, CDR2 SMNVEV (reference sequence). This CDR3 spans 15 amino acids. CDR3 in DNA: TGTGCCAGCAGTTTAGTGCGGGGGGCCACCTACGAGCAGTACTTC. Amino acid sequence: CASSLVRGATYEQYF.

The chain has TRBV6-2 or TRBV6-3 and TRBJ2-2; D is perhaps TRBD2 (6 bases). Trimming left V 0 bases short and J 4 bases short, with 6 bases between. The CDR3 has 14 amino acids. Germline CDR1 and CDR2: MNHEY and SVGEGT. The CDR3 nucleotides read TGTGCCAGCAGTTACTCGGGACTCACCGGGGAGCTGTTTTTT. Translation gives CASSYSGLTGELFF.

The V call is TRBV29-1, the J call TRBJ2-2; 9 bases line up with TRBD1. J was trimmed by 3 bases and V by 7 bases; bases with no gene match: 15. CDR1 and CDR2 (germline): SQVTM, ANQGSEA. The CDR3 sequence is 17 residues long. The CDR3 here is CSANRGRISIDTGELFF. The CDR3 DNA reads TGCAGCGCCAACAGGGGGCGAATATCAATAGACACCGGGGAGCTGTTTTTT.

In the case of this clonotype: A junction boundary mismatches the germline segment, possibly from a read error. V is TRBV15 and J is TRBJ2-3, with a tentative D call TRBD1 (6 bases). CDR1 is LNHNV, CDR2 YYDKDF, per germline (reference sequence). This CDR3 is built from 13 residues. CDR3 coding DNA: TGTGCCACCGGCAGGGGTAACCCAGATACGCAGTATTTT. This gives the protein CATGRGNPDTQYF.